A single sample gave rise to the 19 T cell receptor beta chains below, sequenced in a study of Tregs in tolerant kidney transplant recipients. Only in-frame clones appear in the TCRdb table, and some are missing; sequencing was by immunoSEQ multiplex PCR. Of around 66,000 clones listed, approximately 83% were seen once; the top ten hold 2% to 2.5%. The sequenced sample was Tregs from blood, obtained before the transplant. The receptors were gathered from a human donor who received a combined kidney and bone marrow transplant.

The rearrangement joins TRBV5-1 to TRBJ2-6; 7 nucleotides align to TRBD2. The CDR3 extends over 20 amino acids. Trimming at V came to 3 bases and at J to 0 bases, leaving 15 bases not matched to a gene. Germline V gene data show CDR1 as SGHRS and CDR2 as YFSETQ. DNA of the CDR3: TGCGCCAGCAGCTCCATGGGGCGGGGGTCCTCCTACTCTGGGGCCAACGTCCTGACTTTC. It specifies CASSSMGRGSSYSGANVLTF. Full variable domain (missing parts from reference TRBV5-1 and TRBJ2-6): KAGVTQTPRYLIKTRGQQVTLSCSPISGHRSVSWYQQTPGQGLQFLFEYFSETQRNKGNFPGRFSGRQFSNSRSEMNVSTLELGDSALYLCASSSMGRGSSYSGANVLTFGAGSRLTVL.

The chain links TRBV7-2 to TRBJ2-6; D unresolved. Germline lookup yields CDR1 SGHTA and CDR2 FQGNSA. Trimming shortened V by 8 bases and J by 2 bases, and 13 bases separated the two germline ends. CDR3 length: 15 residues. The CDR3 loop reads CASFRRGAGANVLTF. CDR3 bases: TGTGCCAGCTTTAGAAGAGGCGCTGGGGCCAACGTCCTGACTTTC. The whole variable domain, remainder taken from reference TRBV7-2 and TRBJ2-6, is GAGVSQSPSNKVTEKGKDVELRCDPISGHTALYWYRQSLGQGLEFLIYFQGNSAPDKSGLPSDRFSAERTGGSVSTLTIQRTQQEDSAVYLCASFRRGAGANVLTFGAGSRLTVL.

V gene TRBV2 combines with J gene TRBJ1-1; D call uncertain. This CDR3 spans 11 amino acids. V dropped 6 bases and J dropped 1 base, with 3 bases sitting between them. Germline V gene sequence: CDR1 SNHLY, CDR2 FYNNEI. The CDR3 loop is CASRWNTEAFF. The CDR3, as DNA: TGTGCCAGCAGATGGAACACTGAAGCTTTCTTT.

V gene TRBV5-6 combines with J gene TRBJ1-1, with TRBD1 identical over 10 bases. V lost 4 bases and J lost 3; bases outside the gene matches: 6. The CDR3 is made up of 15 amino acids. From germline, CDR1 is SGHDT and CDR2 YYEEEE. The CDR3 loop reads CASSVTGGAYTEAFF. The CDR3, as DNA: TGTGCCAGCAGCGTGACAGGGGGCGCATACACTGAAGCTTTCTTT.

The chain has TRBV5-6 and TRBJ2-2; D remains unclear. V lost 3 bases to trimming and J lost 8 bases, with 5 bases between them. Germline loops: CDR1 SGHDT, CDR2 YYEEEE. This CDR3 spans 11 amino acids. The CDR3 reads CASSSQGELFF. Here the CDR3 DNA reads TGTGCCAGCAGCTCCCAAGGGGAGCTGTTTTTT.

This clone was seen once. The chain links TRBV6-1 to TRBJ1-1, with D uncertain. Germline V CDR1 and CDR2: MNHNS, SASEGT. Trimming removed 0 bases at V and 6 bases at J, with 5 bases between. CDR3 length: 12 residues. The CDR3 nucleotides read TGTGCCAGCAGTGAAGCGCGGGCTGAAGCTTTCTTT. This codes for CASSEARAEAFF.

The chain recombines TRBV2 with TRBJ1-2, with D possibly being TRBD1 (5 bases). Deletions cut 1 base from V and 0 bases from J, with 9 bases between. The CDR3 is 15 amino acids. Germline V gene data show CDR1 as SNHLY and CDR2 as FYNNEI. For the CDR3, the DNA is TGTGCCAGCAGTGAAGATCTGGGACCTAACTATGGCTACACCTTC. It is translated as CASSEDLGPNYGYTF.

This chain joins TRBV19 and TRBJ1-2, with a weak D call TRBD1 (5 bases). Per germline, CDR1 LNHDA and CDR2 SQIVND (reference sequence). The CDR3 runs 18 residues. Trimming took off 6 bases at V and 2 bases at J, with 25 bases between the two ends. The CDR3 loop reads CASRGTIGRPAVNYGYTF. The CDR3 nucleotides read TGTGCCAGTAGGGGGACCATTGGACGGCCGGCCGTAAACTATGGCTACACCTTC. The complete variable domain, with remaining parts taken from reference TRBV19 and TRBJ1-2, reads DGGITQSPKYLFRKEGQNVTLSCEQNLNHDAMYWYRQDPGQGLRLIYYSQIVNDFQKGDIAEGYSVSREKKESFPLTVTSAQKNPTAFYLCASRGTIGRPAVNYGYTFGSGTRLTVV.

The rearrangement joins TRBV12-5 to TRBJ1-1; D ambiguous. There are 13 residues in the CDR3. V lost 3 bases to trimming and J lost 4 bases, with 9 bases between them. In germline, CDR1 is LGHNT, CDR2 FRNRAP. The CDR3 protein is CASGLMVTTEAFF. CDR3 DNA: TGTGCTAGTGGTTTAATGGTCACCACTGAAGCTTTCTTT.

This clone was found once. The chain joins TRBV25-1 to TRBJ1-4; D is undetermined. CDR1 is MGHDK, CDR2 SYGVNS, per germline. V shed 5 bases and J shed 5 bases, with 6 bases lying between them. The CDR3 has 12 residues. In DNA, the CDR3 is TGTGCCAGCAGTCGGATGAATGAAAAACTGTTTTTT. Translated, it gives CASSRMNEKLFF.

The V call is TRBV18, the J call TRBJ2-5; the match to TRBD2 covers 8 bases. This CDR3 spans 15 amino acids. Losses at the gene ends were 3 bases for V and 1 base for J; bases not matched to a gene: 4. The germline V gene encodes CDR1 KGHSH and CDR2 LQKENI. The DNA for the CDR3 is TGTGCCAGCTCACCGTTAGCGGGGCCCCAAGAGACCCAGTACTTC. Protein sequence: CASSPLAGPQETQYF.

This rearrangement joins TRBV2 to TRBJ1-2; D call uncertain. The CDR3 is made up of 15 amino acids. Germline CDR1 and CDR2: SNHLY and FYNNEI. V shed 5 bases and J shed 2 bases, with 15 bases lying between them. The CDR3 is CASSPQRSVNYGYTF. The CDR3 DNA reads TGTGCCAGCAGTCCCCAACGTTCGGTAAACTATGGCTACACCTTC.

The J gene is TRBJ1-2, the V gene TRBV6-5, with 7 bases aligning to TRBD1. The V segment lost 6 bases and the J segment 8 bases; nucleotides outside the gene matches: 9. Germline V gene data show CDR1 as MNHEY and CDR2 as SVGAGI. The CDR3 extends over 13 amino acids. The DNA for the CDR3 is TGTGCCAGCAGCCCCACAGGGGAAGGGGGCTACACCTTC. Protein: CASSPTGEGGYTF.

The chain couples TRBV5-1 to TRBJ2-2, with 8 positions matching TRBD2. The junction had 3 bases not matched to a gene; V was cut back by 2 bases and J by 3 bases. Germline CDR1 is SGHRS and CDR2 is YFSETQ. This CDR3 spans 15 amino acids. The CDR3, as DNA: TGCGCCAGCAGCTTAACTAGCGGATACACCGGGGAGCTGTTTTTT. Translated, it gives CASSLTSGYTGELFF.

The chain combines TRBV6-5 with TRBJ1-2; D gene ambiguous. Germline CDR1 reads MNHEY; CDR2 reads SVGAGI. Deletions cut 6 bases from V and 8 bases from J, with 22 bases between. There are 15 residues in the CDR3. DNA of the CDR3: TGTGCCAGCAGCCCCCTTTTTCGGAATCGAGGAGGCTACACCTTC. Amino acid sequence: CASSPLFRNRGGYTF.

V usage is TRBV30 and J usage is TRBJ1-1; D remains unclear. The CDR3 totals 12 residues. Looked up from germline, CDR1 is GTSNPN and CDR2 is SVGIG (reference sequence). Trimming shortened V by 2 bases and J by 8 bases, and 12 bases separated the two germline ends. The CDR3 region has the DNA TGTGCCTGGAGTCCCCTTTGGTCAGAAGCTTTCTTT. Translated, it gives CAWSPLWSEAFF.

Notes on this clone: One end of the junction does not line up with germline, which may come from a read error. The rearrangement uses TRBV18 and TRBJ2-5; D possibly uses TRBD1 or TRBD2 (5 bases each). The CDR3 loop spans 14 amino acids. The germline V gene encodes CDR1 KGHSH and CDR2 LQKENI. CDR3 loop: CASSPGTYQGTQYF. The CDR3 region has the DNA TGTGCCAGCTCGCCCGGGACCTACCAAGGGACCCAGTACTTC.

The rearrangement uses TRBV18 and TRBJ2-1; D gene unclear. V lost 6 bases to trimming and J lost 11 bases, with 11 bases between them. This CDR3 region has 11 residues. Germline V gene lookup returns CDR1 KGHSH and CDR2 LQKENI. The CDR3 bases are TGTGCCAGCTCGAAGAAGGATAAGCAGTTCTTC. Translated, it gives CASSKKDKQFF. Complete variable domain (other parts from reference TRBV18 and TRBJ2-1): NAGVMQNPRHLVRRRGQEARLRCSPMKGHSHVYWYRQLPEEGLKFMVYLQKENIIDESGMPKERFSAEFPKEGPSILRIQQVVRGDSAAYFCASSKKDKQFFGPGTRLTVL.

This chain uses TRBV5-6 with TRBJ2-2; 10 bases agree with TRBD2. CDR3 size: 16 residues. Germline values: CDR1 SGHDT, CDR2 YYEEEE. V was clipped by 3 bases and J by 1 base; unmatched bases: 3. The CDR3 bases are TGTGCCAGCAGCTCTGGACTAGCGGTGAACACCGGGGAGCTGTTTTTT. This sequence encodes CASSSGLAVNTGELFF.